Listed below are T cell receptor beta chains from one sample, sequenced in a study of neoadjuvant anti-PD-1 for oral cavity cancer. Using immunoSEQ multiplex PCR, the repertoire was profiled, and TCRdb retains in-frame clones only, with some absent. The table has about 6,700 clones, around 45% seen once. Sequenced material: tumor tissue, taken before nivolumab (anti-PD-1) treatment. The origin of the receptors is a person aged 35-80 years with oral cavity squamous cell carcinoma. Both conserved end residues are part of each CDR3. The D gene is left open where the match is weak. Rows give clone size only sometimes, using once, few, many, or a class for an expanded clone.

clone_size	d_call	v_call	j_call	cdr3_nt	cdr3_aa
once	-	TRBV27	TRBJ2-7	TGTGCCACGACACCGCGCTGGGGCAAATCCTACGAGCAGTACTTC	CATTPRWGKSYEQYF
-	-	TRBV7-8	TRBJ2-3	TGTGCCAGCAGCTTATTCGCGGATACGCAGTATTTT	CASSLFADTQYF
-	-	TRBV11-2	TRBJ1-1	TGTGCCAGCAGCTCTCCCCCTACAGGGATCACTGAAGCTTTCTTT	CASSSPPTGITEAFF
few	-	TRBV4-1	TRBJ1-2	TGCGCCAGCAGCCAAGGTCAACAGGGCGCAGCCTATGGCTACACCTTC	CASSQGQQGAAYGYTF
-	-	TRBV7-9	TRBJ2-7	TGTGCCAGCACCCCCGAGGGGTACGAGCAGTACTTC	CASTPEGYEQYF
-	-	TRBV6-5	TRBJ2-3	TGTGCCAGCAGTTACCCGGGGACCGATACGCAGTATTTT	CASSYPGTDTQYF
once	-	TRBV7-2	TRBJ1-2	TGTGCCAGCAGCCTCGGTACCACGATGTCCTATGGCTACACCTTC	CASSLGTTMSYGYTF
few	-	TRBV18	TRBJ1-2	TGTGCCAGCTCACGGGTGGGAGCCCAGGACTATGGCTACACCTTC	CASSRVGAQDYGYTF
few	-	TRBV5-1	TRBJ2-1	TGCGCCAGCAGCTCGGATACCTACAATGAGCAGTTCTTC	CASSSDTYNEQFF
-	-	TRBV15	TRBJ1-1	TGTGCCACCAGCAGAGATTTGGCTGAAGCTTTCTTT	CATSRDLAEAFF
-	-	TRBV7-3	TRBJ2-2	TGTGCCAGCAGCTTACCCGTTGCCGGGGAGCTGTTTTTT	CASSLPVAGELFF
-	TRBD1	TRBV10-3	TRBJ1-1	TGTGCCATCAGTGAGTCGAGGGACAGGGGTGAAGCTTTCTTT	CAISESRDRGEAFF
once	-	TRBV18	TRBJ2-1	TGTGCCAGCTCCCTTTACAATGAGCAGTTCTTC	CASSLYNEQFF
few	-	TRBV2	TRBJ1-2	TGTGCCAGCAGTGAAGCGAGGGAAATGAACTATGGCTACACCTTC	CASSEAREMNYGYTF
few	-	TRBV18	TRBJ1-3	TGTGCCAGCTCACCAGGGAGCTCTGGAAACACCATATATTTT	CASSPGSSGNTIYF
-	-	TRBV6-6	TRBJ2-7	TGTGCCAGCAGTTACTCAAGGTGGGGGGCGTACGAGCAGTACTTC	CASSYSRWGAYEQYF
-	-	TRBV5-1	TRBJ2-5	TGCGCCAGCAGCTTGGAGATTGCGGAGACCCAGTACTTC	CASSLEIAETQYF
-	-	TRBV27	TRBJ2-7	TGTGCCAGCAGCCCGAGGGGGGGGGCCCCCTACGAGCAGTACTTC	CASSPRGGAPYEQYF
-	-	TRBV11-2	TRBJ1-5	TGTGCCAGCAGCTTATCGGGAGGCAATCAGCCCCAGCATTTT	CASSLSGGNQPQHF
-	-	TRBV13	TRBJ1-4	TGTGCCAGCAGCTACGGGACGCATAATGAAAAACTGTTTTTT	CASSYGTHNEKLFF
-	TRBD2	TRBV27	TRBJ2-7	TGTGCCAGCAGTTTATTAGGCGGGGGGGCCTTTTCCTCCTACGAGCAGTACTTC	CASSLLGGGAFSSYEQYF
-	-	TRBV25-1	TRBJ2-7	TGTGCCAGCAGTGCACAGGGAATCGACGAGCAGTACTTC	CASSAQGIDEQYF